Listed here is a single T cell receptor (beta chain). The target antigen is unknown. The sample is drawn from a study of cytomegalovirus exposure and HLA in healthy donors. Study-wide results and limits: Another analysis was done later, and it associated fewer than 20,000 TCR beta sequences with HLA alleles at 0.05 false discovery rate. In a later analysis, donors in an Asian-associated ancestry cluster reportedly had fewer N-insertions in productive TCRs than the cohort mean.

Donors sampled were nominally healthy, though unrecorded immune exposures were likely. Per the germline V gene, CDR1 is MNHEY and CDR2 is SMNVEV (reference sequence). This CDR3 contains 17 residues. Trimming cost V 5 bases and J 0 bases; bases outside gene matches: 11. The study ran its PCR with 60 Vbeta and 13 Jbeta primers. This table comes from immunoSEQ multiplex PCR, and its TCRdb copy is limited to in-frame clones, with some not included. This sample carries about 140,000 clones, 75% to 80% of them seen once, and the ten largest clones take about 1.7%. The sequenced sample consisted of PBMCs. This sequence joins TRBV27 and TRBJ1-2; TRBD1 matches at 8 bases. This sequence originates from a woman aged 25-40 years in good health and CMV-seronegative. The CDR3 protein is CASSPITGTGSNYGYTF. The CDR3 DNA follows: TGTGCCAGCAGTCCAATTACCGGGACAGGTTCTAACTATGGCTACACCTTC.